The T cell receptor beta chain under discussion was sequenced for a study of blood T cell repertoires in COVID-19. Looking at the study overall: Donors in the United States, Italy and Spain gave samples during acute or convalescent COVID-19. PBMCs, B-cell-depleted T cells, or T cells were the source of the cDNA or gDNA that made up the material.

This clone was seen a single time. Original processing notes: Using reference gene primer amplification, nucleated cell counts were estimated. Using immunoSEQ multiplex PCR, the repertoire was profiled, and TCRdb retains in-frame clones only, with some absent. Clonal size and the V and J genes are those of that table, whereas D and trimming came from the DNA. The table lists around 81,000 clones, 80% to 90% of them singletons, with around 5% in the top ten. Sequenced material: peripheral blood. The receptor comes from a woman older than 75 with acute or convalescent COVID-19.

The CDR3 DNA reads TGTGCCAGCAGCCCCTCGGGCTCTGGAAACACCATATATTTT. This codes for CASSPSGSGNTIYF. The chain couples TRBV7-9 to TRBJ1-3, with D unclear. Germline V CDR1 and CDR2: SEHNR, FQNEAQ (reference sequence). Trimming removed 5 bases from V and 0 bases from J, with 8 bases in between. The length of the CDR3 is 14 residues. The variable domain in full, completed from reference TRBV7-9 and TRBJ1-3, reads DTGVSQNPRHKITKRGQNVTFRCDPISEHNRLYWYRQTLGQGPEFLTYFQNEAQLEKSRLLSDRFSAERPKGSFSTLEIQRTEQGDSAMYLCASSPSGSGNTIYFGEGSWLTVV.